This TCR beta chain was profiled in a study of regulatory T cells in long-lasting Graves disease. Study-level results: It was in persistent disease that TRBV28, TRBJ1-2 and TRBJ2-5 were favored. It is possible that accuracy was reduced by the small size of the sample.

iRepertoire HTBI primers and Arm-PCR of CDR3 regions built TCR beta libraries. TCRdb re-analysed the multiplex PCR reads in MiXCR, keeping a single row per CDR3 protein. Of 530,000 or so distinct CDR3 sequences detected, approximately 13% appear once; the ten largest clones hold approximately 9.3%. Regarding this clonotype: Its specificity is not known.

The time point here: newly diagnosed GD, antithyroid drugs for less than 3 months. Construction of the TCR library relied on RNA isolated from PBMCs. From each patient, nine milliliters of peripheral blood was drawn and collected into an EDTA anticoagulant tube. The germline V gene encodes CDR1 GTSNPN and CDR2 SVGIG (reference sequence). This CDR3 contains 13 residues. The V end lost 4 bases, the J end lost 2 bases, and 11 bases lay between the germline ends. The sample also formed part of further work on T cells in Graves' hyperthyroidism and ophthalmopathy.

The rearrangement links TRBV30 to TRBJ1-2; D might be TRBD1 (5 bases). This specimen was peripheral blood mononuclear cells (PBMCs), taken at new diagnosis, from a patient treated with antithyroid drugs. This TCR was recovered from a man aged 25-45 years with Graves disease. CDR3 sequence (DNA): TGTGCCTGGATTCCCAGGGTCAACTATGGCTACACCTTC. This codes for CAWIPRVNYGYTF.